This entry features one TCR beta chain sequence. This clonotype was detected a few times. No cognate antigen has been identified for it. No quality values exist for individual bases; no much larger clone is one base distant. The entry originates in a study of identical twins listed by TCRdb under 2016. About the study as a whole: To test whether fetal clonotypes persist, this study deep-sequenced TCR alpha and beta repertoires from monozygotic twins, from unrelated adults of various ages, and from cord blood. Replicate twin experiments were performed at different times using different library preparation protocols to rule out contamination.

Only healthy Caucasian donors were included. Study-wide findings and limitations: Invariant T cells such as MAIT and iNKT could partly confound zero-insertion analyses, though diverse VJ usage argued against this for most clonotypes. Compared with coincidental sharing between unrelated individuals, out-of-frame TCR alpha sequences shared between twins showed an excess of sequences with low generation probability. Out-of-frame TCR alpha sharing in monozygotic twins was systematically underestimated by recombination models, whereas sharing between unrelated individuals was in agreement with the recombination models. Fewer insertions were carried by abundant cord blood beta clonotypes; a weaker similar trend was observed in young adult naive repertoires, while no such trend was observed in memory repertoires. Because the same donors could not be followed over many years, the conclusions relied on cross-sectional statistical analysis. In beta out-of-frame sequences, excess twin sharing was weaker, because having fewer shared sequences lowered the signal-to-noise ratio.

Library creation used 5' RACE. Sequencing took place on an Illumina HiSeq 2000. Template switching added a universal primer binding site, and the final cDNA carried a unique molecular identifier that allowed TCR cDNA molecules to be counted accurately. First-strand cDNA for TCR alpha and beta chains was synthesized from specific primers in the conserved constant-segment region. To control for contamination, every cDNA library carried two barcodes: a SMART-Mk sample barcode plus Illumina barcodes. TruSeq adapter sequences and Illumina sample barcodes were added in two successive PCR steps. The TCR alpha and beta cDNA libraries were sequenced on the Illumina HiSeq platform using custom primers. The original methods were these. MiGEC processed the raw reads to extract unique molecular identifiers, while MiXCR was used to determine the CDR3 positions. For each individual, recombination models were inferred using an EM algorithm with the repgenHMM and IGoR tools. The analysis of shared clonotypes was done with the tcR package in R, with sharing normalized by the product of cloneset sizes. To study raw recombination free of thymic and clonal selection effects, out-of-frame nonproductive sequences were analyzed. TCRdb reprocessed the public reads (quality trimming at Q25 with fastp, clone calling with MiXCR) and kept in-frame beta chains. For every CDR3 protein sequence, its rows merge into one entry that carries the most common genes and DNA. The V and J calls follow TCRdb's processing rather than the paper's. Present in this sample are 1.5 million or so distinct CDR3 sequences, under 35% of which were seen just once. Less than 0.35% of the sample is in the top ten clones.

CDR1 SGHRS and CDR2 YFSETQ were looked up in the germline V gene. Germline trimming amounts to 0 bases on V and 5 bases on J, with 6 as the count of junction bases outside the gene matches. From its cysteine to its phenylalanine, the CDR3 spans 15 amino acids. Only CDR3 DNA remains: 45 bases, in frame from the first base. The specimen was cord blood. The sequence derives from a newborn girl in good health. Here the chain combines TRBV5-1 and TRBJ2-5; 8 nucleotides in the junction match TRBD2. The sequenced DNA is TGCGCCAGCAGCTTGGGACTAGCGCAGCCGGAGACCCAGTACTTC. This yields the protein CASSLGLAQPETQYF.